Listed below are T cell receptor beta chains from one sample, sequenced in a study of T cells in localized non-small cell lung cancer. The protocol was immunoSEQ multiplex PCR, while the TCRdb copy is restricted to in-frame clones and leaves out a portion. The data hold about 52,000 clones, with more than 75% observed a single time. The specimen comprised PBMCs, sampled before any cancer treatment. The receptors were gathered from a female donor with stage II lung adenocarcinoma. The CDR3 runs from the conserved cysteine through the conserved F or W. The D gene is left open where the match is weak. Clone size appears in some rows only: once, few, many, or a class for an expanded clone.

D,J,size,V,DNA,CDR3
TRBD1,TRBJ1-6,-,TRBV5-6,TGTGCCAGCAGCCCGACAGGGGTTAATTCACCCCTCCACTTT,CASSPTGVNSPLHF
-,TRBJ1-1,-,TRBV5-4,TGTGCCAGCAGCTTAGAGACGGGGAACACTGAAGCTTTCTTT,CASSLETGNTEAFF
-,TRBJ1-5,-,TRBV6-5,TGTGCCAGCAGTGAACCCAGGGCAAGGCAGCCCCAGCATTTT,CASSEPRARQPQHF
-,TRBJ1-2,many,TRBV19,TGTGCCAGTACCCCAGGACAGAACTATGGCTACACCTTC,CASTPGQNYGYTF
-,TRBJ1-1,-,TRBV5-8,TGTGCCAGCAGCGGAGGGTCTGGGGCTTTCTTT,CASSGGSGAFF
TRBD1,TRBJ1-2,-,TRBV19,TGTGCCAGTAGTGTCAGACCCGGGACAGGGGGACTCTATGGCTACACCTTC,CASSVRPGTGGLYGYTF
-,TRBJ1-2,-,TRBV13,TGTGCCAGCACCCCCCCAGGTGGTCGCTATGGCTACACCTTC,CASTPPGGRYGYTF
TRBD1,TRBJ1-2,-,TRBV19,TGTGCCAGTAGTACCGACCGACAGGGGGCGCTTGGCTACACCTTC,CASSTDRQGALGYTF
-,TRBJ2-3,-,TRBV7-9,TGTGCCAGCAGCCGATCCGTCCGAGATACGCAGTATTTT,CASSRSVRDTQYF
-,TRBJ2-7,-,TRBV5-1,TGCGCCAGCAGCTTGGCCCTCAAGACGGCAGACGAGCAGTACTTC,CASSLALKTADEQYF
-,TRBJ1-2,-,TRBV27,TGTGCCAGCAGTTTAAAATGGGGAGGCCATGGCTACACCTTC,CASSLKWGGHGYTF
-,TRBJ2-1,-,TRBV5-1,TGCGCCAGCAGCTTGGGCCTATCCGCCAATGAGCAGTTCTTC,CASSLGLSANEQFF
TRBD1,TRBJ1-2,-,TRBV10-3,TGTGCCATCAGTGAGAACAGGGGCGGGGGAGAGGATGGCTACACCTTC,CAISENRGGGEDGYTF
TRBD2,TRBJ2-5,once,TRBV5-4,TGTGCCAGCAGCTCCGGAGGGTCGGCGGGGGAAGAGACCCAGTACTTC,CASSSGGSAGEETQYF
-,TRBJ2-5,once,TRBV7-8,TGTGCCAGCAGGTCCACCGGGACTGGTAAAGAGACCCAGTACTTC,CASRSTGTGKETQYF
-,TRBJ1-4,-,TRBV5-1,TGCGCCAGCAGACCGGGGACGCCGTCGGGTAATGAAAAACTGTTTTTT,CASRPGTPSGNEKLFF